A selection of T cell receptor beta chains follows, all from one sample in a study of siplizumab effects on memory and regulatory T cells. Data came from immunoSEQ multiplex PCR; TCRdb stores just in-frame clones and leaves some out. The table lists under 85,000 clones, over 80% of them singletons, with 1.7% in the top ten. Source material: Tregs sorted from blood. These receptors were taken from a human donor in good health. Each CDR3 is given with its conserved first and last residue. A D gene is named only where the DNA matches it firmly. For some rows the clone size is stated as once, few or many, or as a class when expanded; others skip it.

>TRBJ2-7|TRBV11-3|-|-
CATSASSYEQYF
TGTGCCACCTCGGCGTCCTCCTACGAGCAGTACTTC
>TRBJ1-2|TRBV7-2|-|-
CASSFRVNYGYTF
TGTGCCAGCAGCTTCAGAGTAAACTATGGCTACACCTTC
>TRBJ1-1|TRBV7-3|TRBD1|-
CASSLTGENTEAFF
TGTGCCAGCAGCTTGACAGGGGAGAACACTGAAGCTTTCTTT
>TRBJ2-7|TRBV4-2|TRBD1|once
CASSVPGQGAYEQYF
TGTGCCAGCAGCGTACCGGGACAGGGGGCTTACGAGCAGTACTTC
>TRBJ2-3|TRBV6-1|TRBD2|-
CASRFTSGGADTQYF
TGTGCCAGCAGATTCACTAGCGGGGGGGCCGATACGCAGTATTTT
>TRBJ1-2|TRBV4-3|-|-
CASQSSTRENTHGYTF
TGCGCCAGCCAATCAAGCACCCGTGAAAACACTCATGGCTACACCTTC
>TRBJ2-7|TRBV30|TRBD2|-
CAWRESGILRYEQYF
TGTGCCTGGAGGGAAAGCGGGATCCTCCGGTACGAGCAGTACTTC
>TRBJ1-1|TRBV18|-|-
CASSPNRVGTEAFF
TGTGCCAGCTCACCGAACAGGGTCGGGACTGAAGCTTTCTTT
>TRBJ2-7|TRBV6-5|-|-
CASSRGGKSLEQYF
TGTGCCAGCAGTAGGGGGGGAAAGTCCCTCGAGCAGTACTTC
>TRBJ2-7|TRBV25-1|-|-
CASSPGTYYEQYF
TGTGCCAGCAGTCCCGGGACCTACTACGAGCAGTACTTC
>TRBJ2-2|TRBV5-1|-|-
CASSFGGPGELFF
TGCGCCAGCAGCTTTGGGGGACCCGGGGAGCTGTTTTTT
>TRBJ2-1|TRBV29-1|-|-
CSARRVEYNEQFF
TGCAGCGCCCGGAGAGTTGAATACAATGAGCAGTTCTTC
>TRBJ2-5|TRBV4-2|TRBD1|-
CASSQAQGVQETQYF
TGTGCCAGCAGCCAAGCACAGGGGGTACAAGAGACCCAGTACTTC
>TRBJ1-2|TRBV27|TRBD1|-
CASGGTGYYGYTF
TGTGCCAGCGGAGGGACAGGCTACTATGGCTACACCTTC
>TRBJ2-2|TRBV6-5|-|-
CASRQGRTGELFF
TGTGCCAGCAGACAGGGCCGGACCGGGGAGCTGTTTTTT
>TRBJ1-1|TRBV28|TRBD1|once
CASSLPTPGQDTEAFF
TGTGCCAGCAGTTTACCCACCCCGGGACAGGACACTGAAGCTTTCTTT
>TRBJ1-2|TRBV5-5|TRBD1|-
CASSSGQGGYGYTF
TGTGCCAGCAGCTCGGGACAGGGAGGCTATGGCTACACCTTC
>TRBJ2-1|TRBV9|-|-
CASSTRPDWIYNEQFF
TGTGCCAGCAGCACCCGCCCGGACTGGATTTACAATGAGCAGTTCTTC
>TRBJ2-1|TRBV6-4|TRBD1|-
CASSETGLHEQFF
TGTGCCAGCAGTGAGACAGGGTTGCATGAGCAGTTCTTC
>TRBJ2-5|TRBV20-1|-|-
CSARGETQYF
TGCAGTGCTAGAGGAGAGACCCAGTACTTC
>TRBJ2-1|TRBV7-3|TRBD2|-
CAGGTSGRRFNEQFF
TGTGCCGGGGGGACTAGCGGGAGGAGGTTCAATGAGCAGTTCTTC
>TRBJ1-3|TRBV9|-|-
CASSVGGHSGNTIYF
TGTGCCAGCAGCGTCGGGGGGCACTCTGGAAACACCATATATTTT
>TRBJ2-1|TRBV6-5|-|once
CASRAQGRNEQFF
TGTGCCAGCAGAGCACAGGGTCGAAATGAGCAGTTCTTC
>TRBJ2-5|TRBV7-2|TRBD2|-
CASSHRAGALETQYF
TGTGCCAGCAGCCACCGGGCGGGAGCTCTCGAGACCCAGTACTTC
>TRBJ2-5|TRBV5-1|-|once
CASSRIVQETQYF
TGCGCCAGCTCCCGGATAGTCCAAGAGACCCAGTACTTC
>TRBJ2-5|TRBV29-1|-|once
CSVVLTQETQYF
TGCAGCGTTGTACTAACCCAAGAGACCCAGTACTTC
>TRBJ1-4|TRBV2|-|-
CASRLFQYEKLFF
TGTGCCAGCAGGCTTTTCCAATATGAAAAACTGTTTTTT
>TRBJ2-5|TRBV5-1|-|-
CASSLGHAEGGTQYF
TGCGCCAGCAGCTTAGGACACGCGGAGGGGGGGACCCAGTACTTC
>TRBJ1-5|TRBV19|-|-
CASRPDGYSNQPQHF
TGTGCCAGTAGACCAGACGGTTATAGCAATCAGCCCCAGCATTTT
>TRBJ2-3|TRBV7-2|TRBD1|-
CASSRRTGARHDTQYF
TGTGCCAGCAGCCGGAGGACAGGCGCCCGTCACGATACGCAGTATTTT
>TRBJ1-2|TRBV18|TRBD1|-
CASSLYEQGIGYGYTF
TGTGCCAGCTCACTATACGAACAGGGGATCGGCTATGGCTACACCTTC
>TRBJ1-1|TRBV19|-|once
CASSWDMNTEAFF
TGTGCCAGTAGTTGGGACATGAACACTGAAGCTTTCTTT
>TRBJ2-5|TRBV7-9|-|-
CASSLGGTTRETQYF
TGTGCCAGCAGCCTAGGGGGGACCACTCGGGAGACCCAGTACTTC